The 13 T cell receptor beta chains presented below share a single source sample, sequenced in a study of blood T cell repertoires in COVID-19. Only in-frame clones appear in the TCRdb table, and some are missing; sequencing was by immunoSEQ multiplex PCR. Found here are about 100,000 clones, 86% of them singletons; the top ten hold 1.5% to 2%. Sequenced sample: peripheral blood. The origin of the receptors is a man older than 75 with acute or convalescent COVID-19.

The chain employs TRBV25-1 and TRBJ1-4; D possibly corresponds to TRBD1 (6 bases). The length of the CDR3 is 15 residues. Trimming left V 6 bases short and J 5 bases short, with 16 bases between. Looked up from germline, CDR1 is MGHDK and CDR2 is SYGVNS. This CDR3 is CASRGQAPRNEKLFF. CDR3 sequence (DNA): TGTGCCAGCAGGGGACAAGCCCCGCGCAATGAAAAACTGTTTTTT.

This clone has only a few counts. The V call is TRBV5-5, the J call TRBJ2-7, with D possibly matching TRBD2 (5 bases). CDR1 and CDR2 (germline): SGHKS, YYEKEE (reference sequence). The CDR3 runs 12 residues. The ends were cut back, 4 bases at V and 2 bases at J, with 7 bases in the middle. The CDR3 reads CASSQTTYEQYF. CDR3 bases: TGTGCCAGCAGCCAGACTACCTACGAGCAGTACTTC.

This clone was counted a single time. V usage is TRBV19 and J usage is TRBJ2-1; 7 bases fit TRBD1. Per germline, CDR1 LNHDA and CDR2 SQIVND (reference sequence). V gave up 8 bases and J gave up 4 bases; unmatched junction bases: 8. The CDR3 spans 14 residues. The CDR3 spells CASGGQATYNEQFF. CDR3 coding DNA: TGTGCCAGTGGAGGACAGGCAACGTACAATGAGCAGTTCTTC.

The V call is TRBV28, the J call TRBJ1-6, with D hard to call. This CDR3 comprises 15 residues. The germline V gene encodes CDR1 MDHEN and CDR2 SYDVKM. V shed 5 bases and J shed 4 bases, with 12 bases lying between them. The CDR3 here is CASSTPTSYNSPLHF. The DNA for the CDR3 is TGTGCCAGCAGTACTCCGACATCATATAATTCACCCCTCCACTTT.

This chain joins TRBV9 and TRBJ2-1; 7 positions agree with TRBD2. The J segment lost 1 base and the V segment lost 2 bases, leaving 3 bases of the junction unmatched. The CDR3 runs to 15 residues. From germline, CDR1 is SGDLS and CDR2 YYNGEE. Written as DNA, the CDR3 is TGTGCCAGCAGCGTGGTAGCGGGTTCCTACAATGAGCAGTTCTTC. This encodes CASSVVAGSYNEQFF.

This chain joins TRBV4-3 and TRBJ1-1, with D perhaps matching TRBD1 (6 bases). Deletions cut 0 bases from V and 1 base from J, with 12 bases between. The germline CDR1 and CDR2 sequences are LGHNA and YSLEER. The CDR3 loop spans 16 amino acids. The CDR3 DNA follows: TGCGCCAGCAGCCAAGAGGTCGCCAGGGGGAACACTGAAGCTTTCTTT. Translation gives CASSQEVARGNTEAFF.

The chain uses TRBV12-3 or TRBV12-4 and TRBJ2-1, with a weak D call TRBD1 (6 bases). The germline V and J ends were trimmed by 3 bases and 8 bases, with 11 bases remaining between them. The CDR3 spans 13 residues. In DNA form, the CDR3 reads TGTGCCAGCAGTTTGAGGGGGATCGATGAGCAGTTCTTC. It encodes CASSLRGIDEQFF.

This clone was seen more than once but under ten times. V is TRBV6-2 or TRBV6-3 and J is TRBJ2-5; TRBD2 matches 8 bases. The ends lost 2 bases at V and 14 bases at J; junction bases unmatched: 7. This CDR3 has 12 amino acids. CDR1 and CDR2 (germline): MNHEY, SVGEGT. The CDR3 is CASSYGASGSYF. The CDR3 DNA sequence: TGTGCCAGCAGTTACGGGGCTAGCGGGTCATACTTC.

The count of this clone is one. The chain links TRBV28 to TRBJ2-1, with 7 bases fitting TRBD2. V shed 4 bases and J 0 bases; nucleotides not matched to a gene: 6. CDR3 size: 16 residues. Germline V gene sequence: CDR1 MDHEN, CDR2 SYDVKM. The CDR3: CASSYSSGTSYNEQFF. DNA for the CDR3: TGTGCCAGCAGTTATTCTAGCGGAACCTCCTACAATGAGCAGTTCTTC. The full variable domain, rest sourced from reference TRBV28 and TRBJ2-1, is DVKVTQSSRYLVKRTGEKVFLECVQDMDHENMFWYRQDPGLGLRLIYFSYDVKMKEKGDIPEGYSVSREKKERFSLILESASTNQTSMYLCASSYSSGTSYNEQFFGPGTRLTVL.

The rearrangement uses TRBV3-1 (or the pseudogene TRBV3-2) and TRBJ2-1; perhaps TRBD1 as D (5 bases). Germline CDR1 reads LGHDT; CDR2 reads YNNKEL (reference sequence). The CDR3 length is 13 residues. Trimming shortened V by 4 bases and J by 12 bases, and 16 bases separated the two germline ends. As DNA, the CDR3 is TGTGCCAGCAGCCCCTTGGCGCAGGGTTTGCAGTTCTTC. Translating it yields CASSPLAQGLQFF.

V gene TRBV18 combines with J gene TRBJ1-1, with D perhaps matching TRBD1 (6 bases). The germline CDR1 and CDR2 sequences are KGHSH and LQKENI. The CDR3 has 17 residues. V gave up 2 bases and J gave up 0 bases, with 16 bases separating them. The CDR3 nucleotides are TGTGCCAGCTCACCAGTATCGACAGGACTTATGAACACTGAAGCTTTCTTT. Its protein is CASSPVSTGLMNTEAFF.

The rearrangement uses TRBV6-6 and TRBJ2-7; D is possibly TRBD1 (6 bases). The CDR3 totals 14 residues. CDR1 and CDR2 from the germline V gene are MNHNY and SVGAGI (reference sequence). V lost 6 bases to trimming and J lost 5 bases, with 17 bases between them. This CDR3 is CASRQPGQMHEQYF. The CDR3 DNA sequence: TGTGCCAGCAGACAGCCAGGACAGATGCACGAGCAGTACTTC.

V and J are TRBV7-2 and TRBJ2-7; TRBD2 aligns across 7 bases. The CDR3 sequence is 16 residues long. The ends lost 0 bases at V and 7 bases at J; junction bases unmatched: 12. Germline V CDR1 and CDR2: SGHTA, FQGNSA. The CDR3 DNA is TGTGCCAGCAGCTTAGCGGGGGTGGGAGGGCCCTCAGAGCAGTACTTC. As protein: CASSLAGVGGPSEQYF.